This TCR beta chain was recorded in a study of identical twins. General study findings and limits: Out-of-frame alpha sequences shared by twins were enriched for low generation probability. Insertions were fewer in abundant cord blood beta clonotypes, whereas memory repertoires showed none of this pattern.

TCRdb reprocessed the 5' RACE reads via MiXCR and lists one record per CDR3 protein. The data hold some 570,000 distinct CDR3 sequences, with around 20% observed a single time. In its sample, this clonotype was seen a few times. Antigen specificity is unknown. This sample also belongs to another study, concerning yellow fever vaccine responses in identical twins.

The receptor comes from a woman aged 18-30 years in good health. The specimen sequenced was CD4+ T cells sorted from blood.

CDR3 bases: TGTGCCAGCAGCTTAGGTTTGGCAAATGAAGCTTTCTTT. Translation gives CASSLGLANEAFF. V and J are TRBV11-2 and TRBJ1-1, with D unresolved. CDR1 SGHAT and CDR2 FQNNGV come from the germline V gene. This CDR3 has 13 amino acids. V lost 1 base to trimming and J lost 7 bases, with 10 bases between them.